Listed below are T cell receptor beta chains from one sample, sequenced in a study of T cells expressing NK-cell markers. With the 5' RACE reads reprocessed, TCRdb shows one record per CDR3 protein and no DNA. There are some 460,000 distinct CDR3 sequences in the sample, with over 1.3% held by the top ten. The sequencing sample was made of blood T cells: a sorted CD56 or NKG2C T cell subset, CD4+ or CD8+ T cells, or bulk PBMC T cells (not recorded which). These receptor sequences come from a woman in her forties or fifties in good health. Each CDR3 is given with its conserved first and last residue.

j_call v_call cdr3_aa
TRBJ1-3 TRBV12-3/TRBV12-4 CATTPRGSGNTIYF
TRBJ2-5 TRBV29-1 CGTSAGGGETQYF
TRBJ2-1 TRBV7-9 CASRLGQGGLVTEQFF
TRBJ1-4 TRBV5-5 CASRSAPPGAHEKLFF
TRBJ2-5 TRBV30 CAWSAREASGETQYF
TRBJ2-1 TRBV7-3 CASSVRGGNEQFF
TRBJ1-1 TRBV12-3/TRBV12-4 CASSPDRNSGTEAFF
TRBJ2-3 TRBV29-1 CSVVSLAGDTQYF
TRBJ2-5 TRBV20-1 CSARHSVETQYF
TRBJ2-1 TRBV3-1 CASSQPGLGAYNEQFF
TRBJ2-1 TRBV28 CASSSGRSYNEQFF
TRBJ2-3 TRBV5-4 CASSSGLALGGGTDTQYF
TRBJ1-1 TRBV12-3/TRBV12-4 CASTPGGGGNTEAFF
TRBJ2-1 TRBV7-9 CASSADLAGVKHEQFF
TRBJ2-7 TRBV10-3 CAISTDATLEQYF
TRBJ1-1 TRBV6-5 CASSYVLENTEAFF
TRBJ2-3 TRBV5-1 CASSPGDRVSTDTQYF
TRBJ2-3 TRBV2 CASSESSRVRTDTQYF
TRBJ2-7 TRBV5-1 CASSLQGQVEQYF
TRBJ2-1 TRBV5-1 CASSLGVSGPYNEQFF
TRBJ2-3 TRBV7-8 CASSLHRTQSTDTQYF
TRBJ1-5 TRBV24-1 CATSASDVNNQPQHF
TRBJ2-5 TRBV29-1 CSVAGIQETQYF
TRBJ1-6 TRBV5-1 CASSHDSGTGYSPLHF
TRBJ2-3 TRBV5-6 CASSSDRGKIGDTQYF
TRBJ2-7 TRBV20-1 CSASIQGMRSVNEQYF
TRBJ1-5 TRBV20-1 CSASRGGGQPQHF
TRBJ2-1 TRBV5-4 CAVVGAHNEQFF
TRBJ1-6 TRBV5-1 CASSLDGVSYSPLHF
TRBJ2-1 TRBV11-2 CASSLVGSGRGSVYGEQFF
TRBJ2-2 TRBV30 CAWSNGNPTGELFF
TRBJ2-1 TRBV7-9 CASSPRLAEDNEQFF
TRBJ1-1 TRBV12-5 CASGLVGKLDRGGTEAFF
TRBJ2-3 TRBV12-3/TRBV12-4 CASSLPNPGTQYF
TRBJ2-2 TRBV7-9 CASMVLLGTSNTGELFF
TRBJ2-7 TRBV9 CASSVEIGEQYF
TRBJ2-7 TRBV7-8 CASGATPEGQYF
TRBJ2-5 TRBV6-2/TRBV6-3 CASSYSIGTSVLETQYF
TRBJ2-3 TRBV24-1 CATSDRRDTLTDTQYF
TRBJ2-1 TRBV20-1 CSARDPSGREWDEQFF
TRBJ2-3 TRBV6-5 CASSYRGVKDTQYF
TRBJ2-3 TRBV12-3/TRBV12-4 CASRRDTSGRDTQYF
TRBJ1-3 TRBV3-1 CASSQDNRFSGNTIYF
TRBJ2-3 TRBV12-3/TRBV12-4 CASSLGLLRSAPTQYF
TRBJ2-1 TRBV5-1 CASSLGSGVSNEQFF
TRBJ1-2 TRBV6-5 CASSSRTIKDGYTF
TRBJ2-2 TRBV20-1 CSAIPRGRPVGELFF
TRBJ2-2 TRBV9 CASSVAAGTGGIGELFF
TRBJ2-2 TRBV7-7 CASSLMSGGAGELFF
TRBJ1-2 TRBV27 CASSRFDGSYGYTF
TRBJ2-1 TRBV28 CASSLWGEVDEQFF
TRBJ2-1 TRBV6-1 CASRFDGTSAMFF
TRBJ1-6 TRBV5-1 CASSLAWTSNSPLHF
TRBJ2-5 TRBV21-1 CASSKARRARRETQYF